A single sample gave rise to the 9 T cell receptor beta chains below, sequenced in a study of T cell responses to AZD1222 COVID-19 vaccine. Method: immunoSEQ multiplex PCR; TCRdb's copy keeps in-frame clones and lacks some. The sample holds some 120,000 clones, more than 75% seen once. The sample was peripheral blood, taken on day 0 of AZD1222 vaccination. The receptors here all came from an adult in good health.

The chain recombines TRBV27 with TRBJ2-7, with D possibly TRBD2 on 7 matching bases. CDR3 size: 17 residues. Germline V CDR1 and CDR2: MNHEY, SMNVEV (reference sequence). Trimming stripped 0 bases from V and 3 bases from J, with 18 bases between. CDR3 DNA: TGTGCCAGCAGTTTATCGGGAGGGGGGACACCACTCTACGAGCAGTACTTC. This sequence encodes CASSLSGGGTPLYEQYF.

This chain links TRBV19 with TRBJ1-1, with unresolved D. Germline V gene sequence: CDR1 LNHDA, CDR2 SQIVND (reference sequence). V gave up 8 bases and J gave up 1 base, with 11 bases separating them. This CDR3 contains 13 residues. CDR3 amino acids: CASAKQRNTEAFF. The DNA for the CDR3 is TGTGCCAGTGCGAAACAGAGGAACACTGAAGCTTTCTTT. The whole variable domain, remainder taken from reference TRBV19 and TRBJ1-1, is DGGITQSPKYLFRKEGQNVTLSCEQNLNHDAMYWYRQDPGQGLRLIYYSQIVNDFQKGDIAEGYSVSREKKESFPLTVTSAQKNPTAFYLCASAKQRNTEAFFGQGTRLTVV.

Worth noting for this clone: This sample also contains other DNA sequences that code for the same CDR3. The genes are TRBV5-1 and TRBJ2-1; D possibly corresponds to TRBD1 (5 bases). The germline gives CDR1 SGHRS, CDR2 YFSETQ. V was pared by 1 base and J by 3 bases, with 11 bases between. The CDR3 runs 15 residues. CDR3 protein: CASSLTGVSYNEQFF. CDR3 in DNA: TGCGCCAGCAGCTTGACAGGAGTCAGCTACAATGAGCAGTTCTTC. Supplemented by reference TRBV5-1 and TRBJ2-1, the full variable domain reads KAGVTQTPRYLIKTRGQQVTLSCSPISGHRSVSWYQQTPGQGLQFLFEYFSETQRNKGNFPGRFSGRQFSNSRSEMNVSTLELGDSALYLCASSLTGVSYNEQFFGPGTRLTVL.

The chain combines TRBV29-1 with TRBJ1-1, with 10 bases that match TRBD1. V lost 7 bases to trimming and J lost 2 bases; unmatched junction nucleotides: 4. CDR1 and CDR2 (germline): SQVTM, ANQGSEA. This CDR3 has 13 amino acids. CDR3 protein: CSADRGGNTEAFF. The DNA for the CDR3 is TGCAGCGCGGACAGGGGGGGAAACACTGAAGCTTTCTTT. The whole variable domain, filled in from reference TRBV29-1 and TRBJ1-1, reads SAVISQKPSRDICQRGTSLTIQCQVDSQVTMMFWYRQQPGQSLTLIATANQGSEATYESGFVIDKFPISRPNLTFSTLTVSNMSPEDSSIYLCSADRGGNTEAFFGQGTRLTVV.

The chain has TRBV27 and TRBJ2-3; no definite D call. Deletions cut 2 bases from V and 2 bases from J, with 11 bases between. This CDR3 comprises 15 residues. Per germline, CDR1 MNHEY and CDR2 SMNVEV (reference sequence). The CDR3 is CASSLGWTITDTQYF. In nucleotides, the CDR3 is TGTGCCAGCAGTTTAGGTTGGACGATCACAGATACGCAGTATTTT.

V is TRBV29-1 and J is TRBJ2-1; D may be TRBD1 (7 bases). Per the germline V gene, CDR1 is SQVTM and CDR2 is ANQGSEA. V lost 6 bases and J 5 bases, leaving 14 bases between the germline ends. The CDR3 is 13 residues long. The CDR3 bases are TGCAGCGTGAGGCGGGACAGCGACAATGAGCAGTTCTTC. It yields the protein CSVRRDSDNEQFF.

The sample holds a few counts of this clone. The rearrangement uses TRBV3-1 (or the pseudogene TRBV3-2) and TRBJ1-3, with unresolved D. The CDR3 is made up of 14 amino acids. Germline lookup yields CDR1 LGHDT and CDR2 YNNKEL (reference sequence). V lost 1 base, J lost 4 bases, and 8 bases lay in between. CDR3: CASSQGLAGNTIYF. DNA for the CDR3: TGTGCCAGCAGCCAAGGACTGGCCGGAAACACCATATATTTT.

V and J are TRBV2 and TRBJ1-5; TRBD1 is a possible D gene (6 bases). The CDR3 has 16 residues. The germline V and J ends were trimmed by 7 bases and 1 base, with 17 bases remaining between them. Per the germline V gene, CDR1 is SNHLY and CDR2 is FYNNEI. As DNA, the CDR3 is TGTGCCAGCACCTCCCACGGGGGCAGGAGCAATCAGCCCCAGCATTTT. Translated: CASTSHGGRSNQPQHF. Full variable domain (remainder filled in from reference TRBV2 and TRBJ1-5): EPEVTQTPSHQVTQMGQEVILRCVPISNHLYFYWYRQILGQKVEFLVSFYNNEISEKSEIFDDQFSVERPDGSNFTLKIRSTKLEDSAMYFCASTSHGGRSNQPQHFGDGTRLSIL.

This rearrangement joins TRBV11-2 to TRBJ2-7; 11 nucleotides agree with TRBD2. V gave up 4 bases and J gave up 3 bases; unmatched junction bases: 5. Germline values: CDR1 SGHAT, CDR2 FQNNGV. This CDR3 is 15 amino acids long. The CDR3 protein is CASSSGLADLYEQYF. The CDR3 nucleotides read TGTGCCAGCAGCTCGGGACTAGCGGATCTCTACGAGCAGTACTTC.